A single sample is the source of the 17 T cell receptor beta chains below, sequenced in a study of T cell clonotyping in hematopoietic cell transplantation. Some clones are missing from TCRdb's copy, which holds only in-frame ones; the method was immunoSEQ multiplex PCR. The profile shows roughly 3,500 clones, roughly 85% of them singletons. Sequences were derived from peripheral blood mononuclear cells, sampled at the time of graft-versus-host disease after allogeneic stem cell transplant. All receptors derive from a female patient in her fifties who had an allogeneic stem cell transplant from an unrelated donor, so the T cells may come from the graft donor. Some clones in this sample may be carry-over from other donors' samples.

The gene calls are TRBV29-1 and TRBJ1-1, with 7 positions matching TRBD1. This CDR3 comprises 11 residues. The ends lost 7 bases at V and 5 bases at J; junction bases unmatched: 4. Germline V gives CDR1 SQVTM, CDR2 ANQGSEA. The CDR3 sequence: CSGYRGTEAFF. The CDR3, as DNA: TGCAGCGGATACAGGGGAACTGAAGCTTTCTTT.

The genes are TRBV7-6 and TRBJ2-7, with D unclear. Germline loops: CDR1 SGHVS, CDR2 FNYEAQ. The CDR3 is 13 amino acids. Trimming pared 5 bases from V and 2 bases from J, leaving 10 bases between. The CDR3 sequence: CASSIGNAYEQYF. The DNA for the CDR3 is TGTGCCAGCAGCATAGGGAACGCCTACGAGCAGTACTTC.

In its sample, this clone was seen once. The CDR3 sequence is CASSWGSDEQYF. The CDR3 region has the DNA TGTGCCAGCAGCTGGGGGAGCGACGAGCAGTACTTC. This sequence joins TRBV7-9 and TRBJ2-7, with D possibly being TRBD1 or TRBD2 (5 bases each). The length of the CDR3 is 12 residues. Germline lookup yields CDR1 SEHNR and CDR2 FQNEAQ (reference sequence). Trimming removed 4 bases at V and 5 bases at J, with 9 bases between. The whole variable domain, remainder taken from reference TRBV7-9 and TRBJ2-7, is DTGVSQNPRHKITKRGQNVTFRCDPISEHNRLYWYRQTLGQGPEFLTYFQNEAQLEKSRLLSDRFSAERPKGSFSTLEIQRTEQGDSAMYLCASSWGSDEQYFGPGTRLTVT.

The chain has TRBV19 and TRBJ2-3; 7 bases are shared with TRBD2. The CDR3 runs to 17 residues. CDR1 is LNHDA and CDR2 is SQIVND in the germline V gene (reference sequence). The V and J ends lost 4 bases and 2 bases, in that order; junction bases with no gene match: 12. CDR3 DNA: TGTGCCAGTAGTACCTATGGGACTACCGTTCCCACAGATACGCAGTATTTT. Translation: CASSTYGTTVPTDTQYF.

The gene calls are TRBV5-4 and TRBJ2-7; no firm D call. This CDR3 is built from 12 residues. Germline assignment: CDR1 SGHNT and CDR2 YYREEE (reference sequence). Trimming stripped 1 base from V and 3 bases from J, with 5 bases between. In DNA, the CDR3 is TGTGCCAGCAGCTTGAACAGCTACGAGCAGTACTTC. Encoded protein: CASSLNSYEQYF.

The rearrangement uses TRBV10-3 and TRBJ2-1; D gene ambiguous. This CDR3 is 11 amino acids long. V was pared by 4 bases and J by 7 bases, with 5 bases between. The germline gives CDR1 ENHRY, CDR2 SYGVKD. CDR3: CAISGTNEQFF. The CDR3 DNA reads TGTGCCATCAGTGGGACGAATGAGCAGTTCTTC.

This clone was detected a few times. The V call is TRBV28, the J call TRBJ2-2, with D perhaps matching TRBD1 (5 bases). The CDR3 spans 17 residues. Trimming removed 6 bases at V and 2 bases at J, with 19 bases between. Germline assignment: CDR1 MDHEN and CDR2 SYDVKM. CDR3 protein: CASRRTPRQSNTGELFF. Here the CDR3 DNA reads TGTGCCAGCAGGCGGACCCCACGACAGTCAAACACCGGGGAGCTGTTTTTT. The entire variable domain, with the rest obtained from reference TRBV28 and TRBJ2-2, is as follows: DVKVTQSSRYLVKRTGEKVFLECVQDMDHENMFWYRQDPGLGLRLIYFSYDVKMKEKGDIPEGYSVSREKKERFSLILESASTNQTSMYLCASRRTPRQSNTGELFFGEGSRLTVL.

The chain links TRBV29-1 to TRBJ2-1, with TRBD2 matching 11 bases. CDR1 is SQVTM and CDR2 is ANQGSEA in the germline V gene. The J segment lost 9 bases and the V segment lost 6 bases, leaving 13 bases of the junction unmatched. There are 15 residues in the CDR3. CDR3 nucleotides: TGCAGCGTCCGAGGGGTAGCGGGGGGGTTCAGTGAGCAGTTCTTC. Encoded protein: CSVRGVAGGFSEQFF.

The chain has TRBV5-4 and TRBJ2-7, with 7 nucleotides matching TRBD1. The CDR3 contains 16 residues. Germline assignment: CDR1 SGHNT and CDR2 YYREEE (reference sequence). The ends lost 3 bases at V and 7 bases at J; junction bases unmatched: 16. CDR3 in amino acids: CASSWGPSGTVLEQYF. The CDR3 DNA follows: TGTGCCAGCAGCTGGGGCCCCTCCGGGACAGTGCTTGAGCAGTACTTC.

V and J are TRBV10-1 and TRBJ1-2; D remains unclear. V was cut by 0 bases and J by 5 bases, with 7 bases left in between. Germline V CDR1 and CDR2: WNHNN, SYGVQD (reference sequence). The CDR3 totals 13 residues. The CDR3 DNA follows: TGCGCCAGCAGTGAGTCACAACCTTATGGCTACACCTTC. Amino acids: CASSESQPYGYTF.

The chain has TRBV11-2 and TRBJ1-1; 8 bases agree with TRBD1. The CDR3 spans 15 residues. After removal of 5 bases from V and 1 base from J, the junction contained 6 bases not matched to a gene. CDR1 is SGHAT and CDR2 is FQNNGV in the germline V gene. CDR3 sequence reads: CASSERQGTNTEAFF. CDR3 bases: TGTGCCAGCAGCGAAAGACAGGGGACGAACACTGAAGCTTTCTTT.

The V call is TRBV5-6, the J call TRBJ2-2; a possible D gene is TRBD1 (6 bases). Germline loops: CDR1 SGHDT, CDR2 YYEEEE. The CDR3 runs to 13 residues. The V end was cut by 2 bases, the J end by 5 bases, with 7 bases between. CDR3 nucleotide sequence: TGTGCCAGCAGCTTCCAGGGGACCGGGGAGCTGTTTTTT. As protein: CASSFQGTGELFF.

The rearrangement links TRBV30 to TRBJ1-1; D is undetermined. The CDR3 contains 15 residues. The germline V gene encodes CDR1 GTSNPN and CDR2 SVGIG (reference sequence). The V and J ends lost 4 bases and 0 bases respectively, with 15 bases between them. Here the CDR3 DNA reads TGTGCCTGGAAGGAGCCCGCTATTATGAACACTGAAGCTTTCTTT. This sequence encodes CAWKEPAIMNTEAFF.

This chain uses TRBV21-1 with TRBJ2-6; the table's D call, TRBD1, has no DNA check behind it. TRBV21-1 is a pseudogene segment. This CDR3 has 14 residues. The CDR3 nucleotides read TGTGCCAGCAGCAGGGGCGGAGGGGCCAACGTCCTGACTTTC. It codes for CASSRGGGANVLTF.

The V gene is TRBV9, the J gene TRBJ2-7, with unresolved D. CDR3 length equals 15 residues. V lost 0 bases to trimming and J lost 1 base, with 11 bases between them. Germline V lookup: CDR1 SGDLS, CDR2 YYNGEE. The CDR3 protein is CASSVGKGLSYEQYF. CDR3 nucleotides: TGTGCCAGCAGCGTAGGTAAAGGCCTATCCTACGAGCAGTACTTC.

This chain uses TRBV18 with TRBJ1-2; a weak D match, TRBD1 (5 bases). This CDR3 contains 14 residues. Trimming took off 3 bases at V and 0 bases at J, with 8 bases between the two ends. Per germline, CDR1 KGHSH and CDR2 LQKENI. CDR3 bases: TGTGCCAGCTCACCGGGGGGAGCTAACTATGGCTACACCTTC. Its protein is CASSPGGANYGYTF.

V usage is TRBV29-1 and J usage is TRBJ2-3; TRBD2 might be the D (5 bases). The CDR3 totals 10 residues. Per the germline V gene, CDR1 is SQVTM and CDR2 is ANQGSEA. The CDR3 DNA is TGCGCAGGAGGAACAGATACGCAGTATTTT. This gives the protein CAGGTDTQYF.